The clone carrying this T cell receptor (beta chain) was detected many times. Trimming cost V 4 bases and J 9 bases, with 16 bases left between them. Germline loops: CDR1 MNHEY, CDR2 SVGAGI. The CDR3 length is 13 residues. The source of the sample is a study of CD8+CD57+ T cells in acquired aplastic anemia. TCR beta VDJ and CDR3 profiles were obtained from a genomic DNA template. Each CDR3 protein is one row after TCRdb ran MiXCR on the reads. Of approximately 180,000 distinct CDR3 sequences listed, around half are singletons. In patients chosen for sequencing, flow cytometry had shown CD8+CD57+ cell expansion.

Material: sorted CD4+, CD8+, or CD8+CD57+ T cells (not recorded which) from PBMCs. The chain employs TRBV6-5 and TRBJ2-7; no definite D call. The receptor was isolated from a human donor with aplastic anemia. CDR3 region: CASSSTLSKRQYF. The CDR3 nucleotides read TGTGCCAGCAGTTCGACCCTCTCTAAGAGGCAGTACTTC.